This is a list of T cell receptor beta chains from one sample in a study of OX40 agonist ivuxolimab in advanced cancers. Data came from immunoSEQ multiplex PCR; TCRdb stores just in-frame clones and leaves some out. This table holds approximately 69,000 clones, 84% found once. Sequencing used CD4+ or CD8+ T cells sorted from blood, obtained in a trial of the OX40 agonist ivuxolimab. These receptor sequences come from an adult with an advanced solid tumor such as melanoma, head and neck, liver or kidney cancer. CDR3s include the opening cysteine and the closing phenylalanine or tryptophan. The D gene is left open where the match is weak. Clone size is stated in some rows and not others, as once, few, many or a class when expanded.

d_call j_call v_call clone_size cdr3_nt cdr3_aa
NA TRBJ1-2 TRBV5-1 NA NA CASSLLRAGDYGYTF
NA TRBJ2-7 TRBV5-6 few TGTGCCAGCAGCTTGGAGGGCAGGACCTACGAGCAGTACTTC CASSLEGRTYEQYF
NA TRBJ2-7 TRBV9 NA TGTGCCAGCAGCGCCGGATCAGGGTCCTCCTACGAGCAGTACTTC CASSAGSGSSYEQYF
NA TRBJ2-3 TRBV9 NA TGTGCCAGCAGCTCACGTCCATTGGGGGGTAGCACAGATACGCAGTATTTT CASSSRPLGGSTDTQYF
TRBD1 TRBJ1-2 TRBV10-3 NA TGTGCCATCAGTGCACCGGGACAGGGTCCCTATGGCTACACCTTC CAISAPGQGPYGYTF
TRBD2 TRBJ2-1 TRBV7-3 NA TGTGCCAGCAGCGACGGACTAGCGGCCTACAATGAGCAGTTCTTC CASSDGLAAYNEQFF
TRBD1 TRBJ2-7 TRBV10-3 NA TGTGCCATCAGCCCAGGGGGCGCGTACGAGCAGTACTTC CAISPGGAYEQYF
NA TRBJ1-2 TRBV10-2 NA TGCGCCAGCAGTCCATCTCAGGGCCACTATGGCTACACCTTC CASSPSQGHYGYTF
TRBD2 TRBJ2-3 TRBV14 NA TGTGCCAGCAGCCGGCGGACTAGCGGGAGTTCCAGCACAGATACGCAGTATTTT CASSRRTSGSSSTDTQYF
NA TRBJ2-7 TRBV7-2 NA TGTGCCAGCAGCGGGGGCCCGAACGCAGGCTACGAGCAGTACTTC CASSGGPNAGYEQYF
NA TRBJ2-6 TRBV28 NA TGTGCCAGCAGTTTCACGGCCTCTGGGGCCAACGTCCTGACTTTC CASSFTASGANVLTF
TRBD1 TRBJ1-6 TRBV27 NA TGTGCCAGCAGCCACAGGGGGGTTCTGACCTATAATTCACCCCTCCACTTT CASSHRGVLTYNSPLHF
TRBD1 TRBJ1-5 TRBV2 NA TGTGCCAGTACCGGGACAGGGGAGGATCAGCCCCAGCATTTT CASTGTGEDQPQHF
TRBD1 TRBJ1-2 TRBV7-8 NA TGTGCCAGCGGGAAACAGGGGTACTATGGCTACACCTTC CASGKQGYYGYTF
TRBD1 TRBJ1-1 TRBV6-1 NA TGTGCCAGCAGTGCGAGAAGAGGGACAGTCATGAACACTGAAGCTTTCTTT CASSARRGTVMNTEAFF
NA TRBJ2-2 TRBV11-3 NA TGTGCCAGCACCTCTAGGACCGGGGAGCTGTTTTTT CASTSRTGELFF
TRBD2 TRBJ2-1 TRBV7-9 NA TGTGCCAGCAGCTTATCGCTAGCGGGTTCCTACAATGAGCAGTTCTTC CASSLSLAGSYNEQFF
TRBD2 TRBJ2-1 TRBV19 NA TGTGCCAGTAGTCCTAGCGGGGGGGCTGCTAATGAGCAGTTCTTC CASSPSGGAANEQFF
NA TRBJ2-5 TRBV5-5 NA TGTGCCAGCAGCTTGGTGGGGTACCCTATCGGGGAGACCCAGTACTTC CASSLVGYPIGETQYF
TRBD2 TRBJ2-7 TRBV4-1 NA TGCGCCAGCAGCCAAGATGCGGGGGTACCCTACGAGCAGTACTTC CASSQDAGVPYEQYF
NA TRBJ1-5 TRBV15 NA TGTGCCACCAGCAGAGATTTGGTTTCGGGCCTTACGGGTCAGCCCCAGCATTTT CATSRDLVSGLTGQPQHF
NA TRBJ1-1 TRBV7-2 NA TGTGCCAGCAGCTTAGACGCCACCCGGGGGCGGAACACTGAAGCTTTCTTT CASSLDATRGRNTEAFF
NA TRBJ1-1 TRBV7-8 NA TGTGCCAGCAGCCCCTGGGACGGACCGAACACTGAAGCTTTCTTT CASSPWDGPNTEAFF
TRBD2 TRBJ2-5 TRBV5-1 NA TGCGCCAGCAGTAGGGGAGGGAGCTATCGTGGAGAGACCCAGTACTTC CASSRGGSYRGETQYF
TRBD1 TRBJ2-2 TRBV4-1 NA TGCGCCAGCAGCCAAGATCGGTCGAGGCAGGGGGCCGGGGAGCTGTTTTTT CASSQDRSRQGAGELFF
TRBD1 TRBJ1-2 TRBV15 NA TGTGCCACCAGCAGAGATATTGGACAGGGCGATGGCTACACCTTC CATSRDIGQGDGYTF
NA TRBJ1-2 TRBV7-3 NA TGTGCCAGCAGCTCTACACAGGGAAGCCCCTATGGCTACACCTTC CASSSTQGSPYGYTF
NA TRBJ1-3 TRBV7-8 NA TGTGCCAGCAGCAGCGGACGTAGCTCTGGAAACACCATATATTTT CASSSGRSSGNTIYF
NA TRBJ2-1 TRBV9 NA TGTGCCAGCAGCCCGAGAAGCTCGCGGGACTATGAGCAGTTCTTC CASSPRSSRDYEQFF
NA TRBJ1-6 TRBV7-2 NA TGTGCCAGCAGGGGGACCTTGGATTCACCCCTCCACTTT CASRGTLDSPLHF
TRBD1 TRBJ1-5 TRBV6-5 NA TGTGCCAGCAGAGACGGACAGGGAGTCAATCAGCCCCAGCATTTT CASRDGQGVNQPQHF
TRBD1 TRBJ1-3 TRBV11-2 NA TGTGCCAGCAGCCCCTCTACAGGGGGTGGAAACACCATATATTTT CASSPSTGGGNTIYF
NA TRBJ1-2 TRBV5-4 NA TGTGCCAGCAGCAGAGGACAGCTAAACTATGGCTACACCTTC CASSRGQLNYGYTF
NA TRBJ1-3 TRBV5-4 NA TGTGCCAGCAGCCCCGGGGGGAATCCTGGAAACACCATATATTTT CASSPGGNPGNTIYF
TRBD2 TRBJ2-1 TRBV9 NA TGTGCCAGCAGCACGGGACTAGCGGGAAGCTCCTACAATGAGCAGTTCTTC CASSTGLAGSSYNEQFF
NA TRBJ1-1 TRBV5-4 NA TGTGCCAGCAGCTTTGACAGGAAAAACACTGAAGCTTTCTTT CASSFDRKNTEAFF
TRBD2 TRBJ2-7 TRBV11-2 NA TGTGCCAGCAGCTTTCTAGCGGGTGGAGCCTACGAGCAGTACTTC CASSFLAGGAYEQYF
NA TRBJ2-3 TRBV5-6 once TGTGCCAGCAGCTTGGGTGAAGCTAGCACAGATACGCAGTATTTT CASSLGEASTDTQYF
NA TRBJ2-1 TRBV7-2 once TGTGCCAGCAGCCCTTACGGGGGCTCCTACAATGAGCAGTTCTTC CASSPYGGSYNEQFF
NA TRBJ2-7 TRBV11-3 NA TGTGCCAGCAGCTACGGCTACGAGCAGTACTTC CASSYGYEQYF
TRBD1 TRBJ1-2 TRBV28 NA TGTGCCAGCAGTTCCCCAAGACAGGGGGCTGGATATGGCTACACCTTC CASSSPRQGAGYGYTF
TRBD1 TRBJ2-1 TRBV5-4 NA TGTGCCAGCAGCTCCGGGACAGGGGTCTACAATGAGCAGTTCTTC CASSSGTGVYNEQFF
NA TRBJ2-1 TRBV5-1 NA TGCGCCAGCAGCTTTCTAAAAGAAGGGGGGGAGCAGTTCTTC CASSFLKEGGEQFF